This T cell receptor (beta chain) was recorded in a study of T cell responses to AZD1222 COVID-19 vaccine. TCRdb keeps only in-frame clones here, not all; method: immunoSEQ multiplex PCR. The repertoire has over 120,000 clones, roughly 90% of them found once; the top ten carry 5.4%. A note on this clone: Its antigen is not identified.

Study conclusions and caveats: Vaccine-associated CD4 TCRs spanned spike, dominant at 160-218 and 743-854.

The sample here was peripheral blood, taken 28 days after the second dose of the MenACWY control vaccine. This TCR was sampled from an adult who received the MenACWY meningococcal vaccine as a control.

The CDR3 reads CASSLWGDTEAFF. CDR3 in DNA: TGTGCCAGCAGTCTCTGGGGGGACACTGAAGCTTTCTTT. The chain combines TRBV2 with TRBJ1-1, with a weak D call TRBD1 (5 bases). The ends were cut back, 5 bases at V and 3 bases at J, with 10 bases in the middle. CDR1 and CDR2 from the germline V gene are SNHLY and FYNNEI. The CDR3 has 13 amino acids.